These 8 T cell receptor beta chains came from one sample sequenced in a study of T cells after yellow fever vaccination (dated by TCRdb to between 2019 and 2020). The receptor library was made with 5' RACE. The instrument was an Illumina HiSeq 2500. TCRdb reran the public reads through fastp at Q25 and MiXCR, keeping productive beta chains. Records with the same CDR3 protein are collapsed into one entry carrying the most frequent genes and DNA. The table for this sample lists about 580,000 distinct CDR3 sequences; approximately 16% of them were counted only once. Around 15% of the sample lies in the top ten. What this sample's treatment or condition label stands for: live attenuated yellow fever vaccine strain. Sequences were derived from PBMCs, sampled roughly 5 days after the first yellow fever vaccination. Every receptor here comes from a man aged 18 to 29 who received the YFV17D yellow fever vaccine.

This clonotype occurred a few times. The chain joins TRBV19 to TRBJ1-2; tentatively, D is TRBD1 (5 bases). Trimming left V 0 bases short and J 1 base short, with 6 bases between. CDR3 length: 14 amino acids. CDR1 and CDR2 (germline): LNHDA, SQIVND (reference sequence). The CDR3 region has the DNA TGTGCCAGTAGTATAGACGGGGGTAACTATGGCTACACCTTC. Translation gives CASSIDGGNYGYTF. Based on the CDR3 plus reference TRBV19 and TRBJ1-2, the full variable domain is DGGITQSPKYLFRKEGQNVTLSCEQNLNHDAMYWYRQDPGQGLRLIYYSQIVNDFQKGDIAEGYSVSREKKESFPLTVTSAQKNPTAFYLCASSIDGGNYGYTFGSGTRLTVV.

The chain links TRBV2 to TRBJ2-5, with a possible D match to TRBD2 (5 bases). V lost 4 bases and J lost 3, with 9 bases in between. The germline gives CDR1 SNHLY, CDR2 FYNNEI. This CDR3 spans 13 amino acids. CDR3 protein: CASSGNGEETQYF. DNA for the CDR3: TGTGCCAGCAGTGGTAACGGGGAAGAGACCCAGTACTTC.

This sequence joins TRBV6-6 and TRBJ2-7, with D possibly being TRBD1 (6 bases). Trimming removed 6 bases from V and 0 bases from J, with 9 bases in between. This CDR3 has 13 residues. Germline V gene data show CDR1 as MNHNY and CDR2 as SVGAGI (reference sequence). The CDR3 is CASRQGSSYEQYV. DNA of the CDR3: TGTGCCAGCAGGCAGGGGAGCTCCTACGAGCAGTACGTC.

The chain uses TRBV3-1 and TRBJ1-2; a possible D gene is TRBD1 (5 bases). The CDR3 has 16 amino acids. The V gene's germline CDR1 is LGHDT and CDR2 YNNKEL (reference sequence). V was pared by 4 bases and J by 2 bases, with 17 bases between. The CDR3 region is CASSLGDPRINYGYTF. In DNA form, the CDR3 reads TGTGCCAGCAGCCTTGGGGACCCCAGGATCAACTATGGCTACACCTTC.

The chain couples TRBV15 to TRBJ1-5, with a tentative D call TRBD1 (6 bases). Germline values: CDR1 LNHNV, CDR2 YYDKDF (reference sequence). The CDR3 contains 15 residues. With 0 bases removed from V and 5 bases from J, the gap between germline ends came to 11 bases. The CDR3 loop is CATSRDLGGDQPQHF. In nucleotides, the CDR3 is TGTGCCACCAGCAGAGATCTAGGGGGGGATCAGCCCCAGCATTTT.

The chain employs TRBV6-2 or TRBV6-3 and TRBJ2-7; D gene uncertain. The CDR3 totals 17 residues. Looked up from germline, CDR1 is MNHEY and CDR2 is SVGEGT. Trimming cost V 0 bases and J 6 bases, with 21 bases left between them. The CDR3: CASSYSNFAGPSPEQYF. The CDR3 coding sequence is TGTGCCAGCAGTTACTCGAACTTCGCAGGCCCTTCCCCCGAGCAGTACTTC.

The chain links TRBV5-6 to TRBJ2-7; D is possibly TRBD1 or TRBD2 (5 bases each). V was trimmed by 10 bases and J by 3 bases, leaving 17 bases between them. The CDR3 is 13 residues long. The germline V gene encodes CDR1 SGHDT and CDR2 YYEEEE. The CDR3 protein is CASVSRDRYEQYV. In nucleotides, the CDR3 is TGTGCCTCAGTGAGCCGGGACCGCTACGAGCAGTACGTC.

The chain combines TRBV10-3 with TRBJ2-7; possibly TRBD1 for D (6 bases). Germline V gene data show CDR1 as ENHRY and CDR2 as SYGVKD. Trimming cost V 2 bases and J 3 bases, with 17 bases left between them. There are 16 residues in the CDR3. The DNA of the CDR3 is TGTGCCATCAGTGAGAACCGGGACAAGGGAGACTACGAGCAGTACGTC. Amino acid sequence: CAISENRDKGDYEQYV.